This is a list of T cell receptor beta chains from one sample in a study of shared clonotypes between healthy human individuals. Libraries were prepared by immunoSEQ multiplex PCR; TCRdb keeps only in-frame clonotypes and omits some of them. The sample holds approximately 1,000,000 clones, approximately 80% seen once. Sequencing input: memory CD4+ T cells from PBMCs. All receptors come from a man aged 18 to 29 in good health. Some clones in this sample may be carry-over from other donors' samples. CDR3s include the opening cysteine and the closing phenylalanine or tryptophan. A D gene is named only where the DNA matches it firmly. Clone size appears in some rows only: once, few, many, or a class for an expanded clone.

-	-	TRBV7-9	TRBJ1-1	CAMGLGGPFF	TGTGCAATGGGCCTAGGAGGTCCTTTCTTT
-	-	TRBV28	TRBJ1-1	CASSVHRENTEAFF	TGTGCCAGCAGTGTACACAGGGAGAACACTGAAGCTTTCTTT
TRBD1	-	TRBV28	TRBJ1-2	CASSFAGGNYGYTF	TGTGCCAGCAGTTTCGCAGGGGGAAACTATGGCTACACCTTC
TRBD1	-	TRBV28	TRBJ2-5	CASRRDRVGETQYF	TGTGCCAGCAGGCGTGACAGGGTGGGAGAGACCCAGTACTTC
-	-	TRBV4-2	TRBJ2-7	CASSQEGLVSYEQYF	TGTGCCAGCAGCCAAGAGGGGCTAGTATCCTACGAGCAGTACTTC
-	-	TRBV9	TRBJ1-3	CASSVRGPYDNSGNTIYF	TGTGCCAGCAGCGTCCGGGGACCTTATGATAACTCTGGAAACACCATATATTTT
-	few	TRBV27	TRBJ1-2	CASSRGEGNYGYTF	TGTGCCAGCAGTAGAGGGGAAGGCAACTATGGCTACACCTTC
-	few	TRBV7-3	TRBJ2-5	CASSPGGGHPYQETQYF	TGTGCCAGCAGCCCAGGGGGAGGGCACCCGTACCAAGAGACCCAGTACTTC
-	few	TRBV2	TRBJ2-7	CASRAETGTEQYF	TGTGCCAGCAGGGCGGAAACAGGGACCGAGCAGTACTTC
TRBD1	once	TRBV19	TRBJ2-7	CASSIQGQGGEQYF	TGTGCCAGTAGTATTCAAGGACAGGGAGGCGAGCAGTACTTC
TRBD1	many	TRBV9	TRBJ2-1	CASSVAGTGGQNEQFF	TGTGCCAGCAGCGTAGCCGGGACAGGGGGTCAGAATGAGCAGTTCTTC
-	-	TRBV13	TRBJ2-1	CASSLVHQRQFF	TGTGCCAGCAGCTTAGTCCACCAACGGCAGTTCTTC
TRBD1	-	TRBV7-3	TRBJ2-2	CASSPVQGADGELFF	TGTGCCAGCAGCCCGGTACAGGGGGCGGACGGGGAGCTGTTTTTT
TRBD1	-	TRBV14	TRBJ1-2	CASSPSGTGPLNYGYTF	TGTGCCAGCAGCCCCAGTGGGACAGGTCCCCTGAACTATGGCTACACCTTC
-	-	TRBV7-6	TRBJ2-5	CASSLAPAEETQYF	TGTGCCAGCAGCTTAGCACCGGCTGAAGAGACCCAGTACTTC
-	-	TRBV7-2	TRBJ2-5	CASSLLGPQETQYF	TGTGCCAGCAGCTTACTAGGCCCACAAGAGACCCAGTACTTC
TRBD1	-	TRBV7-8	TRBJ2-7	CASSLPGQGGTYEQYF	TGTGCCAGCAGCTTACCCGGACAGGGGGGGACTTACGAGCAGTACTTC
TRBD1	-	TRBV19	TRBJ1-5	CASSSSDRGFNQPQHF	TGTGCCAGTAGCTCTTCGGACAGGGGTTTCAATCAGCCCCAGCATTTT
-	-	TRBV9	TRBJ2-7	CASSPTTGTYEQYF	TGTGCCAGCAGCCCGACGACAGGAACCTACGAGCAGTACTTC
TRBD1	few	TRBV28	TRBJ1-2	CASSGTDRGLDGYTF	TGTGCCAGCAGCGGAACGGACAGGGGGCTTGATGGCTACACCTTC
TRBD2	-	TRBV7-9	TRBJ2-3	CASSPSGITDTQYF	TGTGCCAGCAGCCCTAGCGGGATCACAGATACGCAGTATTTT
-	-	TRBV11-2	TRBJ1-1	CASSLQWSGTEAFF	TGTGCCAGCAGCTTACAGTGGAGTGGGACTGAAGCTTTCTTT
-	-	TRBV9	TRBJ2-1	CASSVNDEQFF	TGTGCCAGCAGCGTAAATGATGAGCAGTTCTTC
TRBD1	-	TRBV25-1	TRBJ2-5	CASSETGTGVLGETQYF	TGTGCCAGCAGTGAAACCGGGACAGGGGTTTTGGGAGAGACCCAGTACTTC